One sample yielded the 15 T cell receptor beta chains listed below, sequenced in a study of identical twins. A single record per CDR3 protein comes from TCRdb applying MiXCR to the 5' RACE reads. The sample contains 550,000 to 800,000 distinct CDR3 sequences, less than 9% of which appear only once. Separately, the same data were catalogued under a study of yellow fever vaccine responses in identical twins.

The sample comprised PBMCs. The source is a woman aged 18-35 years in good health.

The J gene is TRBJ2-1, the V gene TRBV7-2; the match to TRBD2 covers 10 bases. CDR1 is SGHTA, CDR2 FQGNSA, per germline. The CDR3 extends over 16 amino acids. The ends lost 1 base at V and 3 bases at J; junction bases unmatched: 3. The CDR3 DNA sequence: TGTGCCAGCAGCTTAGATAGCGGGAGGAGCTACAATGAGCAGTTCTTC. Translated: CASSLDSGRSYNEQFF.

This clonotype came up many times. The chain joins TRBV29-1 to TRBJ2-7; D unclear. Between the trimmed V and J ends, which lost 2 bases and 5 bases, there was a span of 7 bases. From germline, CDR1 is SQVTM and CDR2 ANQGSEA. The CDR3 contains 11 residues. The CDR3 region is CSVESGHEQYV. The CDR3 DNA follows: TGCAGCGTTGAATCGGGTCACGAGCAGTACGTC.

Ten or more counts support this clonotype. The genes are TRBV10-3 and TRBJ2-1; 9 nucleotides align to TRBD2. This CDR3 has 15 residues. CDR1 is ENHRY, CDR2 SYGVKD, per germline. The V gene end was trimmed by 0 bases and the J gene end by 7 bases; junction bases not matched to a gene: 4. The CDR3 protein is CAISESSGSINEQFF. Here the CDR3 DNA reads TGTGCCATCAGTGAGTCTAGCGGGAGTATTAATGAGCAGTTCTTC.

The V and J genes are TRBV23-1 and TRBJ1-1; no definite D call. TRBV23-1 is classed as an ORF, of uncertain function. The CDR3 loop spans 10 amino acids. V was trimmed by 8 bases and J by 5 bases, leaving 6 bases between them. The CDR3 spells CASPVTEAFF. Written as DNA, the CDR3 is TGCGCCAGCCCGGTAACTGAAGCTTTCTTT.

This clonotype was detected ten times or more. V is TRBV12-3 or TRBV12-4 and J is TRBJ1-2; D not resolved. This CDR3 spans 13 amino acids. V lost 5 bases, J lost 3 bases, and 10 bases lay in between. Here the CDR3 DNA reads TGTGCCAGCAGTCTTCCGGCCGACTATGGCTACACCTTC. Protein product: CASSLPADYGYTF.

This clonotype appeared many times. The chain combines TRBV24-1 with TRBJ2-3, with no clear D. V shed 8 bases and J shed 10 bases, with 12 bases lying between them. In germline, CDR1 is KGHDR, CDR2 SFDVKD. The CDR3 is 11 amino acids. The CDR3 DNA follows: TGTGCCACCACCCCCCGAAGGGCGCAGTATTTT. It codes for CATTPRRAQYF.

The chain uses TRBV20-1 and TRBJ2-3; D possibly matches TRBD1 or TRBD2 (5 bases each). Per germline, CDR1 DFQATT and CDR2 SNEGSKA (reference sequence). V lost 6 bases to trimming and J lost 5 bases, with 18 bases between them. The CDR3 runs 14 residues. The CDR3 loop reads CSAQRGMALDTQYF. For the CDR3, the DNA is TGCAGTGCCCAGAGGGGAATGGCGCTAGATACGCAGTATTTT.

This clonotype was observed a few times. The V call is TRBV20-1, the J call TRBJ2-5; no definite D call. Germline CDR1 DFQATT, CDR2 SNEGSKA (reference sequence). With 7 bases removed from V and 0 bases from J, the gap between germline ends came to 9 bases. The CDR3 runs 12 residues. CDR3 sequence (DNA): TGCAGTGGATTAAGGGACCAAGAGACCCAGTACTTC. Translation gives CSGLRDQETQYF.

This clonotype was found a few times. The chain employs TRBV11-1 and TRBJ2-2; D perhaps matches TRBD1 (5 bases). The V end lost 2 bases, the J end lost 4 bases, and 20 bases lay between the germline ends. CDR1 SGHAT and CDR2 FQDESV come from the germline V gene (reference sequence). The CDR3 consists of 18 residues. CDR3 coding DNA: TGTGCCAGCAGCTTAATCCGCCAGCAGGGTTTTTCCACCGGGGAGCTGTTTTTT. Protein product: CASSLIRQQGFSTGELFF.

This chain joins TRBV7-9 and TRBJ1-3; the D gene is possibly TRBD1 (6 bases). CDR3 length: 12 amino acids. Germline V gene data show CDR1 as SEHNR and CDR2 as FQNEAQ (reference sequence). The V end was cut by 4 bases, the J end by 12 bases, with 13 bases between. The CDR3 DNA sequence: TGTGCCAGCAGCTGGGGGCAAAACCTCATATATTTT. Translation gives CASSWGQNLIYF.

V and J are TRBV12-3 or TRBV12-4 and TRBJ2-7; possibly TRBD1 for D (5 bases). This CDR3 is built from 14 residues. CDR3 DNA sequence: TGTGCCTGCAGCCGAGGTGGGGCGGTGGACGAGCAGTACGTC. This codes for CACSRGGAVDEQYV.

CDR3 amino acids: CASSPSRRVDYGYTF. The DNA for the CDR3 is TGCGCCAGCAGCCCGTCGAGGCGGGTGGACTATGGCTACACCTTC. The chain employs TRBV4-1 and TRBJ1-2; D ambiguous. Germline-derived CDR1 and CDR2 are MGHRA and YSYEKL. The CDR3 has 15 residues. Trimming shortened V by 4 bases and J by 3 bases, and 15 bases separated the two germline ends.

Only a few counts were recorded for this clonotype. V usage is TRBV5-5 and J usage is TRBJ2-5; a weak D match, TRBD2 (5 bases). The CDR3 spans 15 residues. Germline V gene lookup returns CDR1 SGHKS and CDR2 YYEKEE (reference sequence). The V end lost 0 bases, the J end lost 3 bases, and 12 bases lay between the germline ends. CDR3 nucleotides: TGTGCCAGCAGCTTGGTCGTTGACTACAAAGAGACCCAGTACTTC. It translates to CASSLVVDYKETQYF.

This clonotype was counted between two and nine times. The chain uses TRBV29-1 and TRBJ1-2; D possibly corresponds to TRBD1 (5 bases). The CDR3 has 11 residues. Trimming took off 6 bases at V and 8 bases at J, with 13 bases between the two ends. The germline V gene encodes CDR1 SQVTM and CDR2 ANQGSEA. The CDR3 coding sequence is TGCAGCGTACCGCTCAGGGACGGCTACACCTTC. Its protein is CSVPLRDGYTF.

This clonotype has a handful of counts. This chain connects TRBV7-8 to TRBJ2-3, with 12 positions matching TRBD2. CDR1 SGHVS and CDR2 FQNEAQ come from the germline V gene. J was trimmed by 2 bases and V by 5 bases; bases with no gene match: 11. The CDR3 is 18 amino acids. CDR3: CASSQRTSGEGITDTQYF. The CDR3 coding sequence is TGTGCCAGCAGCCAGAGGACTAGCGGGGAGGGGATCACAGATACGCAGTATTTT.